What follows are 4 T cell receptor beta chains derived from one specimen sequenced in a study of shared clonotypes between healthy human individuals. Sequencing used immunoSEQ multiplex PCR; TCRdb keeps in-frame clones, though not all of them. Of 740,000 or so clones detected, roughly 73% appear once; the ten largest clones hold 1.5% to 2%. Sequencing was done on a sample of memory CD4+ T cells sorted from blood. Specified subset: CD45RA-negative fraction. These receptors originate from a woman aged 30 to 39 in good health.

The chain couples TRBV5-8 to TRBJ2-5; TRBD2 is a possible D gene (6 bases). Trimming cost V 4 bases and J 5 bases, with 15 bases left between them. The CDR3 is made up of 14 amino acids. CDR1 SGHTS and CDR2 YDEGEE come from the germline V gene. DNA of the CDR3: TGTGCCAGCAGCGCCGCGGGGACCGGCGAGACCCAGTACTTC. Encoded protein: CASSAAGTGETQYF.

This clone was observed a few times. V is TRBV30 and J is TRBJ2-3, with a possible D match to TRBD2 (5 bases). Deletions cut 0 bases from V and 6 bases from J, with 10 bases between. CDR1 and CDR2 from the germline V gene are GTSNPN and SVGIG (reference sequence). The CDR3 is 13 residues long. The CDR3 sequence is CAWSVRRGDTQYF. Written as DNA, the CDR3 is TGTGCCTGGAGTGTACGTCGAGGGGATACGCAGTATTTT.

This clone was seen only a few times. This rearrangement joins TRBV5-1 to TRBJ2-2, with D hard to call. The germline V and J ends were trimmed by 0 bases and 5 bases, with 14 bases remaining between them. This CDR3 spans 16 amino acids. In germline, CDR1 is SGHRS, CDR2 YFSETQ. CDR3 region: CASSLAEAGPTGELFF. The CDR3 nucleotides are TGCGCCAGCAGCTTGGCCGAGGCAGGACCGACCGGGGAGCTGTTTTTT.

This clone was counted once. CDR3 DNA: TGTGCCAGCAGTGAAGATGCGGACATCTCCTACGAGCAGTACTTC. It encodes CASSEDADISYEQYF. V is TRBV2 and J is TRBJ2-7; a weak D match, TRBD1 (5 bases). CDR3 length: 15 residues. Per the germline V gene, CDR1 is SNHLY and CDR2 is FYNNEI. Trimming left V 1 base short and J 0 bases short, with 10 bases between.